This T cell receptor (beta chain) was retrieved from a study of tumor and adjacent non-tumor tissue in lung cancer (dated by TCRdb to the late 2010s). About the full investigation: The cohort included about a dozen adenocarcinoma, a couple of squamous cell carcinoma and 1 small cell lung cancer patients. Ages among the roughly 15 patients ranged from roughly 30 to 76 years, there were 10 men and 5 women, and disease was at TNM stage I to III. A total of some 130,000,000 productive TCRbeta reads were generated by sequencing, corresponding to an average of roughly 4 million reads per sample. Using bulk TCRbeta repertoires from roughly 14 lung cancer patients, the study set lung tumor tissue side by side with matched distant non-tumor lung tissue. TCRbeta CDR3 sequencing was performed on under 35 paired specimens, with one tumor sample and one normal lung sample collected per patient.

CDR1 is given as SQVTM and CDR2 as ANQGSEA, both from the germline V gene. The CDR3, cysteine through phenylalanine, is 15 amino acids long. The entry retains the CDR3 DNA only, 45 bases that are in frame from base 1. RNA was isolated from bulk, unsorted tissue, and RNA quality was assessed with a NanoDrop ND-1000 and an Agilent 2100. Normal lung samples were distant non-tumor tissue taken more than 3 cm from the tumor edge. Donors were newly diagnosed lung cancer patients admitted for thoracic surgery in China between August and November 2014, without prior chemotherapy. Patients who had received previous radiotherapy or chemotherapy, or who had another concurrent cancer, were excluded from the study. Pieces of surgical tissue measuring about 1-2.1 cm3 were kept in RNAlater solution and stored at -80 degrees C until use. Summary of the overall study and its limitations: Because peripheral blood was not sequenced, blood TCRbeta repertoires in the lung cancer patients of the study were not examined. Significantly higher TCR diversity (inverse Simpson) was observed in tumor tissue than in normal lung tissue (approximately 440 vs 150, P = 0.0075, Mann-Whitney U test). Only about 15 patients were included in the cohort, and the need for larger samples and more detailed clinical data was noted by the authors. TCR diversity was significantly higher in younger patients, and higher tumor TCR diversity was associated with shorter overall and disease-free survival. Neither the sequencing platform nor unique molecular identifiers are mentioned in the methods. A significantly larger cumulative share of the repertoire was made up by the top 100 clones in normal lung than in tumor tissue.

For this clonotype: The clone's antigen remains unknown. At one of its ends the junction is not consistent with the germline gene, which may arise from a read error.

Receptor amplification or capture employed multiplex PCR. The sequencing machine was an Illumina HiSeq 2500. TCRbeta libraries were built by three rounds of nested PCR using primers (Table S4), following protocols modified from ARM-PCR. Before sequencing, PCR products of 200-500 bp were excised from the gel and purified with the QIAquick gel extraction kit. In the source study's methods: Reads were cleaned using Trimmomatic, were merged into complete CDR3 sequences using FLASH, and were assigned to V(D)J germline segments using MiTCR. VDJtools was used to compute clonal diversity as the inverse Simpson's index. A read counted as productive if the sequence was in-frame and lacked a premature stop codon. The public reads were quality trimmed at Q25 with fastp and then assembled into clones with MiXCR by TCRdb, keeping productive beta chains. For every CDR3 protein sequence, its rows merge into one entry that carries the most common genes and DNA. These V and J calls are TCRdb output, not the study's own analysis. The sample table lists some 99,000 distinct CDR3 sequences, about 61% of them with a count of one. The top ten hold roughly 19% of the sample.

The specimen was distant non-tumor lung tissue. Rearrangement joined TRBV29-1 to TRBJ2-5, with 11 bases in between that match TRBD1. The clonotype comes from a man in his 60s with non-small cell lung cancer. The DNA sequence is TGCAGCGTTGACAAGGACAGGGGGCGGTCAGAGACCAAGTACTTC. It translates as CSVDKDRGRSETKYF.